The 10 T cell receptor beta chains presented below share a single source sample, sequenced in a study of T-cell reconstitution after alpha-beta-depleted transplantation in children. Unique molecular identifiers were used in preparing the TCRbeta library. MiXCR, applied by TCRdb to the PCR reads, yields one record per CDR3 protein. The sample lists approximately 510,000 distinct CDR3 sequences, about 17% occurring once. The sample here was PBMCs from the stem cell graft donor, taken from the stem cell graft. The receptors stem from a human donor who donated a stem cell graft to a child with acute lymphoblastic leukemia.

The chain employs TRBV30 and TRBJ1-5; tentatively, D is TRBD1 (6 bases). The germline gives CDR1 GTSNPN, CDR2 SVGIG (reference sequence). The CDR3 is 14 amino acids. The ends were cut back, 2 bases at V and 6 bases at J, with 14 bases in the middle. In DNA, the CDR3 is TGTGCCTGGAGTTACGCAGGGGCGATTCAGCCCCAGCATTTT. This encodes CAWSYAGAIQPQHF.

The chain carries TRBV9 and TRBJ2-3; TRBD2 agrees at 11 bases. V was clipped by 0 bases and J by 2 bases; unmatched bases: 5. Looked up from germline, CDR1 is SGDLS and CDR2 is YYNGEE. CDR3 length equals 17 residues. CDR3 DNA: TGTGCCAGCAGCGTAGCCGGGGGACTAGCGGTCACAGATACGCAGTATTTT. Amino acids: CASSVAGGLAVTDTQYF.

V and J are TRBV29-1 and TRBJ2-7; 8 bases line up with TRBD1. V dropped 6 bases and J dropped 5; count of bases not matched to a gene: 12. The germline gives CDR1 SQVTM, CDR2 ANQGSEA. The CDR3 spans 14 residues. The CDR3 DNA reads as TGCAGCGTAGCGACAGGGGACGGTTTCGACGAGCAGTACTTC. It translates to CSVATGDGFDEQYF.

This clonotype was counted only a few times. The chain employs TRBV6-5 and TRBJ1-2; no definite D call. V was cut by 1 base and J by 6 bases, with 15 bases left in between. Germline CDR1 reads MNHEY; CDR2 reads SVGAGI. The CDR3 loop spans 15 amino acids. The CDR3 sequence: CASSYWSGSDDGYTF. CDR3 nucleotide sequence: TGTGCCAGCAGTTACTGGTCAGGATCTGACGATGGCTACACCTTC.

This clonotype was seen a few times. This chain connects TRBV29-1 to TRBJ1-1; 8 bases align to TRBD1. This CDR3 spans 13 amino acids. V gave up 6 bases and J gave up 11 bases; unmatched junction bases: 14. From germline, CDR1 is SQVTM and CDR2 ANQGSEA. The CDR3 coding sequence is TGCAGCGTCCTTCGACAGGGGCGGTTGGAGGCTTTCTTT. The encoded protein is CSVLRQGRLEAFF.

The chain has TRBV4-1 and TRBJ2-1; 7 bases align to TRBD2. J gave up 3 bases and V 3 bases, and 11 bases lay outside the gene matches. This CDR3 region has 17 residues. Looked up from germline, CDR1 is MGHRA and CDR2 is YSYEKL. CDR3 coding DNA: TGCGCCAGCAGCCACCCCACTGGGGTAGCGGGCTACAATGAGCAGTTCTTC. Its protein is CASSHPTGVAGYNEQFF.

This clonotype appeared a few times. The CDR3 coding sequence is TGTGCCAGCAGCTTACCGGGGGGCTACACTGAAGCTTTCTTT. It encodes CASSLPGGYTEAFF. The chain employs TRBV7-9 and TRBJ1-1, with D possibly TRBD1 on 6 matching bases. The ends were cut back, 2 bases at V and 3 bases at J, with 10 bases in the middle. This CDR3 comprises 14 residues. Germline CDR1 and CDR2: SEHNR and FQNEAQ (reference sequence).

The chain employs TRBV2 and TRBJ2-7; D remains unclear. V gave up 3 bases and J gave up 1 base, with 7 bases separating them. There are 13 residues in the CDR3. Germline CDR1 reads SNHLY; CDR2 reads FYNNEI. The CDR3 region has the DNA TGTGCCAGCAGTGACGACGGTTCCTACGAGCAGTACTTC. This codes for CASSDDGSYEQYF.

This clonotype was detected only a few times. The rearrangement links TRBV7-9 to TRBJ2-5, with 7 bases lining up with TRBD2. V shed 3 bases, J shed 5 bases, and the junction held 9 bases outside the gene matches. Germline V gives CDR1 SEHNR, CDR2 FQNEAQ (reference sequence). There are 15 residues in the CDR3. The CDR3 nucleotides are TGTGCCAGCAGCTTGGGTTCAGCGGGGAGGGAGACCCAGTACTTC. Protein sequence: CASSLGSAGRETQYF.

The gene calls are TRBV27 and TRBJ1-1, with D hard to call. CDR1 and CDR2 from the germline V gene are MNHEY and SMNVEV (reference sequence). The CDR3 runs 13 residues. The V gene lost 3 bases and the J gene lost 4 bases, with 9 bases spanning the gap. This CDR3 reads CASSFAATTEAFF. Written as DNA, the CDR3 is TGTGCCAGCAGTTTTGCGGCAACCACTGAAGCTTTCTTT.